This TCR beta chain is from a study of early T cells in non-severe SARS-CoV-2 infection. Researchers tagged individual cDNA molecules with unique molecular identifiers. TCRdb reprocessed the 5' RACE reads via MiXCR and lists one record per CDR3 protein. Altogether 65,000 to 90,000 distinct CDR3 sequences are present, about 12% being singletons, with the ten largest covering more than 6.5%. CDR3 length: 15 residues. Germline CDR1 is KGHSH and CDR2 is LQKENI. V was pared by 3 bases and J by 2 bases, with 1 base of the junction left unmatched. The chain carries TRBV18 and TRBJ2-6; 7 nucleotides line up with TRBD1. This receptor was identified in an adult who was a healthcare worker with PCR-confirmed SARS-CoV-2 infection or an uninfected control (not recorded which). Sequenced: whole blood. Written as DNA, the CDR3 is TGTGCCAGCTCACCTACAGGGGCTGGGGCCAACGTCCTGACTTTC. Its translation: CASSPTGAGANVLTF.